A single sample gave rise to the 2 T cell receptor beta chains below, sequenced in a study of cytomegalovirus exposure and HLA in healthy donors. The PCR used 60 Vbeta and 13 Jbeta primers. The protocol was immunoSEQ multiplex PCR, while the TCRdb copy is restricted to in-frame clones and leaves out a portion. The sample records under 200,000 clones, about 64% being singletons. Sequencing was carried out using PBMCs. The receptors stem from a man aged 45-65 years in good health and CMV-seronegative.

This rearrangement joins TRBV4-2 to TRBJ2-3, with TRBD2 matching over 12 bases. The V and J ends lost 6 bases and 5 bases, in that order; junction bases with no gene match: 6. This CDR3 is 15 amino acids long. CDR1 LGHNA and CDR2 YNFKEQ come from the germline V gene. In DNA, the CDR3 is TGTGCCAGCAGTCCTAGCGGGGGGGCCATAGATACGCAGTATTTT. The encoded protein is CASSPSGGAIDTQYF.

The chain couples TRBV6-6 to TRBJ1-2, with D tentatively TRBD1 (5 bases). V dropped 0 bases and J dropped 8 bases, with 19 bases sitting between them. This CDR3 has 16 residues. The germline V gene encodes CDR1 MNHNY and CDR2 SVGAGI (reference sequence). CDR3 in amino acids: CASSYSNPGRVGGYTF. CDR3 sequence (DNA): TGTGCCAGCAGTTACTCGAATCCAGGGAGGGTCGGGGGCTACACCTTC.